The entry below gives a single T cell receptor beta chain sequence along with its context. No antigen is known for it. V was pared by 4 bases and J by 2 bases, with 11 bases between. The length of the CDR3 is 14 residues. From germline, CDR1 is LGHNA and CDR2 YNFKEQ. This sample is drawn from a study of cytomegalovirus exposure and HLA in healthy donors. 13 Jbeta primers and 60 Vbeta primers were used for the PCR. TCRdb keeps only in-frame clones here, not all; method: immunoSEQ multiplex PCR. The table records 200,000 to 250,000 clones, about 85% of them present only once. Study-level points and caveats: Investigators reported under 200 TCR beta chains as tied to cytomegalovirus. V- and J-gene trimming in TCR beta was tied to a missense DCLRE1C variant by an analysis performed later.

The sequencing input was PBMCs. This sequence joins TRBV4-2 and TRBJ1-2; D call uncertain. The source of this sequence is a human donor in good health. The CDR3 DNA follows: TGTGCCAGCAGCCCCGGGGTTGAGAACTATGGCTACACCTTC. Amino acid sequence: CASSPGVENYGYTF.